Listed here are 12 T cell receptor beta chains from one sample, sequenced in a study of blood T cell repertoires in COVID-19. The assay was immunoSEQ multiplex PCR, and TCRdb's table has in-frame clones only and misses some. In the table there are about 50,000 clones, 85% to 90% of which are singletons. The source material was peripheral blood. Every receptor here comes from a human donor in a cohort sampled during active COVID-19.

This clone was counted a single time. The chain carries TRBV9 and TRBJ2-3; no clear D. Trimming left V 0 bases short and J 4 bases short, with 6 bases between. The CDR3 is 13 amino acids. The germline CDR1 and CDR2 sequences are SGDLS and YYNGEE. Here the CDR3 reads CASSVGGPDTQYF. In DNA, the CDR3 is TGTGCCAGCAGCGTAGGAGGCCCAGATACGCAGTATTTT. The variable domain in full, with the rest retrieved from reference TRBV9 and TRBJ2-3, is DSGVTQTPKHLITATGQRVTLRCSPRSGDLSVYWYQQSLDQGLQFLIQYYNGEERAKGNILERFSAQQFPDLHSELNLSSLELGDSALYFCASSVGGPDTQYFGPGTRLTVL.

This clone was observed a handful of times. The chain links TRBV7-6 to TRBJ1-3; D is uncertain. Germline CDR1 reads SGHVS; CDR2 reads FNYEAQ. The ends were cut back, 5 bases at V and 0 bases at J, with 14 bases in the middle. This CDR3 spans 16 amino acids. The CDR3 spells CASSRAGVPSGNTIYF. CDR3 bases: TGTGCCAGCAGCCGAGCCGGTGTACCCTCTGGAAACACCATATATTTT.

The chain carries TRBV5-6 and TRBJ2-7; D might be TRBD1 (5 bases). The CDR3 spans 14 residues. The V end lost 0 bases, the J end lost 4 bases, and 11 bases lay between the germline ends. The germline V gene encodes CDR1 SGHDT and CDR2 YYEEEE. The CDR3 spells CASSLAPRAYEQYF. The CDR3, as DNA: TGTGCCAGCAGCTTGGCTCCCAGGGCATACGAGCAGTACTTC.

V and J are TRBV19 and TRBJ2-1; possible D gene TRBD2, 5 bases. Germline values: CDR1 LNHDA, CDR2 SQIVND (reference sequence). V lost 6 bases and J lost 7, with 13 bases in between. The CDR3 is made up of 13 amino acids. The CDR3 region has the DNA TGTGCCAGTAGGCATAGGTCGGGAAATGAGCAGTTCTTC. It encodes CASRHRSGNEQFF. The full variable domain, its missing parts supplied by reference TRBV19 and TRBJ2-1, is DGGITQSPKYLFRKEGQNVTLSCEQNLNHDAMYWYRQDPGQGLRLIYYSQIVNDFQKGDIAEGYSVSREKKESFPLTVTSAQKNPTAFYLCASRHRSGNEQFFGPGTRLTVL.

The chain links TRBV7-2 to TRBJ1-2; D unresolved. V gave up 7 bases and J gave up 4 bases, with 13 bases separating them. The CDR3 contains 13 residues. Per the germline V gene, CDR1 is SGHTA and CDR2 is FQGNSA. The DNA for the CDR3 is TGTGCCAGCAAACCGGGAACGGGCTATGGCTACACCTTC. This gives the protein CASKPGTGYGYTF. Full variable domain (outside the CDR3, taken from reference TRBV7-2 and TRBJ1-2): GAGVSQSPSNKVTEKGKDVELRCDPISGHTALYWYRQSLGQGLEFLIYFQGNSAPDKSGLPSDRFSAERTGGSVSTLTIQRTQQEDSAVYLCASKPGTGYGYTFGSGTRLTVV.

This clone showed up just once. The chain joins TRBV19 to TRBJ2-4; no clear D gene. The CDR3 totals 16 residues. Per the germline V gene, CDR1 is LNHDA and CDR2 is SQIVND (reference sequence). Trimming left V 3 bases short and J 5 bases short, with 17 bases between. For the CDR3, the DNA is TGTGCCAGTAGTATGAAAGGTATGGGCGCAGAAAACATTCAGTACTTC. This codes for CASSMKGMGAENIQYF.

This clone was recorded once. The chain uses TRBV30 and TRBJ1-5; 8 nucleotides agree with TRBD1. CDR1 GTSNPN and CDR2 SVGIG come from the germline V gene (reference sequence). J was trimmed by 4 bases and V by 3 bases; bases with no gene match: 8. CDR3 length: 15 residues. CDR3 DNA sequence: TGTGCCTGGAGCTTTGACAGGGGTCCGAATCAGCCCCAGCATTTT. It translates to CAWSFDRGPNQPQHF.

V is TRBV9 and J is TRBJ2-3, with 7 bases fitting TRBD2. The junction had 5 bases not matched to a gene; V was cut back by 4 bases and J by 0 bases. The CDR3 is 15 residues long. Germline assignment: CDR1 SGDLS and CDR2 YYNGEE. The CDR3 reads CASSYRGDSTDTQYF. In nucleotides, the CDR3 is TGTGCCAGCAGCTACCGGGGGGATAGCACAGATACGCAGTATTTT.

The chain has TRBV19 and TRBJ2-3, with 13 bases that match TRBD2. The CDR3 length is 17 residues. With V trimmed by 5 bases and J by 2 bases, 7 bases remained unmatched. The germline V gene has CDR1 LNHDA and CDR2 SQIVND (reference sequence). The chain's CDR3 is CASSYSGTSGITDTQYF. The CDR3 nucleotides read TGTGCCAGTAGTTACTCCGGGACTAGCGGGATCACAGATACGCAGTATTTT.

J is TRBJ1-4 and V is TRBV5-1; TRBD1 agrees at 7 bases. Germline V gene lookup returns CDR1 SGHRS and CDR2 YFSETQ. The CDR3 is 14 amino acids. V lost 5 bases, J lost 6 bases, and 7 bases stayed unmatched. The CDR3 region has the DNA TGCGCCAGCAGGAAAGACAGGGTTGATGAAAAACTGTTTTTT. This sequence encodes CASRKDRVDEKLFF.

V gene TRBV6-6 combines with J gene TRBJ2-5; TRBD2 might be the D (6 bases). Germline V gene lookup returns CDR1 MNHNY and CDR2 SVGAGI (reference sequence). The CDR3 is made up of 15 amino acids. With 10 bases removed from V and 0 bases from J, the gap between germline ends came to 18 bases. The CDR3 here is CATKRAPRYQETQYF. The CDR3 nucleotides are TGTGCCACCAAGCGGGCCCCCCGGTACCAAGAGACCCAGTACTTC.

The chain's CDR3 is CASGQDLAGTGELFF. CDR3 bases: TGTGCCAGCGGACAGGACCTGGCTGGAACCGGGGAGCTGTTTTTT. The J gene is TRBJ2-2, the V gene TRBV25-1; 7 nucleotides align to TRBD1. The J segment lost 5 bases and the V segment lost 8 bases, leaving 11 bases of the junction unmatched. The CDR3 sequence is 15 residues long. Germline CDR1 MGHDK, CDR2 SYGVNS.